This T cell receptor (beta chain) came from a study of T cells in Graves' hyperthyroidism and ophthalmopathy. Study overall: Peripheral blood was taken when the disease was first diagnosed, before any treatment began. Study-wide findings and caveats: Ophthalmopathy stood apart from stable hyperthyroidism in a 13 V-J model.

The V and J ends lost 3 bases and 5 bases respectively, with 14 bases between them. Germline CDR1 is SNHLY and CDR2 is FYNNEI. The CDR3 has 15 residues. In its sample, this clonotype was seen a few times. Antigen unknown. A much bigger clone sits one base away, suggesting this may be a read error. The CDR3 regions of TCR beta were amplified from RNA transcripts. A set of HTBI primers served as the primers for a first-round RT-PCR of the TCR CDR3. Using its own MiXCR run on the multiplex PCR reads, TCRdb lists one record per CDR3 protein. The sample yields 130,000 to 150,000 distinct CDR3 sequences, around 20% seen once. The blood was taken when hyperthyroidism was first diagnosed, before any ophthalmopathy symptoms showed up. PBMCs were obtained from about 9 ml fresh peripheral blood.

The TCR originated in a woman aged 50 to 65 with Graves' hyperthyroidism that later progressed to Graves' ophthalmopathy. The sequenced sample consisted of blood. The J gene is TRBJ2-1, the V gene TRBV2; D is undetermined. The CDR3 DNA sequence: TGTGCCAGCAGTGACGAGCTTTTGTCCCACAATGAGCAGTTCTTC. Translation: CASSDELLSHNEQFF. Full variable domain (rest looked up from reference TRBV2 and TRBJ2-1): EPEVTQTPSHQVTQMGQEVILRCVPISNHLYFYWYRQILGQKVEFLVSFYNNEISEKSEIFDDQFSVERPDGSNFTLKIRSTKLEDSAMYFCASSDELLSHNEQFFGPGTRLTVL.